These 5 T cell receptor beta chains originate from one sample sequenced in a study of T cells in Graves' hyperthyroidism and ophthalmopathy. RNA transcripts served as the template for amplifying TCR beta CDR3 regions. In the first-round RT-PCR of the TCR CDR3, the HTBI primer set was used. TCRdb itself ran the multiplex PCR reads through MiXCR, one entry per CDR3 protein. The sample lists 500,000 to 600,000 distinct CDR3 sequences; 40% to 55% were seen once. The source material was peripheral blood or thyroid tissue (not recorded which). The receptors stem from a woman aged 18-30 years with Graves' hyperthyroidism.

The sample holds many counts of this clonotype. The V call is TRBV7-6, the J call TRBJ1-5; possible D gene TRBD1, 6 bases. The CDR3 loop spans 14 amino acids. The germline V gene encodes CDR1 SGHVS and CDR2 FNYEAQ. Trimming cost V 2 bases and J 10 bases, with 15 bases left between them. CDR3: CASSLRGSKEPQHF. DNA for the CDR3: TGTGCCAGCAGCTTAAGGGGGAGTAAGGAACCCCAGCATTTT.

On this clonotype: The CDR3 does not close with the conserved phenylalanine or tryptophan, likely indicating a read error. V usage is TRBV11-3 and J usage is TRBJ1-1; TRBD1 is a possible D gene (6 bases). This CDR3 region has 13 residues. V was clipped by 4 bases and J by 4 bases, with 10 bases between them. Germline V gene sequence: CDR1 SGHNT, CDR2 YENEEA. CDR3 coding DNA: TGTGCCAGCAGCTGGGGGGGCGGCACTGAAGCTTTCTCT. This encodes CASSWGGGTEAFS.

Points on this clonotype: This may arise from a read error, as a much more abundant clone is one base away. The J gene is TRBJ1-1, the V gene TRBV5-1, with TRBD1 as a possible D gene (5 bases). Germline V lookup: CDR1 SGHRS, CDR2 YFSETQ. The CDR3 length is 15 residues. CDR3 in amino acids: CASSLVSGRGTEASF. In nucleotides, the CDR3 is TGCGCCAGCAGCTTGGTGTCGGGACGGGGGACTGAAGCTTCCTTT.

This clonotype appeared many times. The rearrangement joins TRBV19 to TRBJ1-1; no firm D call. The V gene lost 4 bases and the J gene lost 3 bases, with 9 bases spanning the gap. Germline CDR1 reads LNHDA; CDR2 reads SQIVND (reference sequence). The CDR3 covers 13 residues. The CDR3 loop reads CASSTGRYTEAFF. The CDR3 DNA sequence: TGTGCCAGTAGTACCGGACGGTACACTGAAGCTTTCTTT.

This clonotype was counted between two and nine times. The V gene is TRBV18, the J gene TRBJ2-5; 14 bases are shared with TRBD2. This CDR3 is built from 17 residues. Germline V gene lookup returns CDR1 KGHSH and CDR2 LQKENI. V lost 3 bases to trimming and J lost 4 bases; unmatched junction nucleotides: 7. The CDR3 protein is CASSPGTSGSRSETQYF. CDR3 DNA sequence: TGTGCCAGCTCACCCGGGACTAGCGGGAGTAGGTCAGAGACCCAGTACTTC. The full variable domain, rest sourced from reference TRBV18 and TRBJ2-5, is NAGVMQNPRHLVRRRGQEARLRCSPMKGHSHVYWYRQLPEEGLKFMVYLQKENIIDESGMPKERFSAEFPKEGPSILRIQQVVRGDSAAYFCASSPGTSGSRSETQYFGPGTRLLVL.